What follows are 21 T cell receptor beta chains derived from one specimen sequenced in a study of identical twins. MiXCR, run by TCRdb on the 5' RACE reads, gives a single entry per CDR3 protein. Seen here are around 690,000 distinct CDR3 sequences, approximately 22% observed once, and the top ten hold roughly 4.3%. This sample also appeared in a second study, on T cells expressing NK-cell markers.

What was sequenced was PBMCs. Receptors were obtained from a young woman in good health.

This clonotype turned up a few times. The chain is built from TRBV28 and TRBJ2-7; the match to TRBD1 covers 12 bases. The V gene's germline CDR1 is MDHEN and CDR2 SYDVKM. The CDR3 consists of 19 residues. The ends lost 0 bases at V and 2 bases at J; junction bases unmatched: 11. Here the CDR3 reads CASSLWGTGGAALTYEQYF. The CDR3 DNA follows: TGTGCCAGCAGTTTATGGGGGACAGGGGGCGCCGCCCTAACCTACGAGCAGTACTTC.

This clonotype was seen at least ten times. The chain couples TRBV10-3 to TRBJ2-1; D may be TRBD1 or TRBD2 (5 bases each). Trimming took off 5 bases at V and 8 bases at J, with 16 bases between the two ends. CDR1 and CDR2 from the germline V gene are ENHRY and SYGVKD. The CDR3 has 14 residues. DNA of the CDR3: TGTGCCATCAGTTTACTGACGGGACGGTATGAGCAGTTCTTC. As protein: CAISLLTGRYEQFF.

This clonotype was counted at least ten times. The chain carries TRBV11-2 and TRBJ2-1; 8 bases align to TRBD2. This CDR3 is 21 amino acids long. Trimming removed 7 bases from V and 0 bases from J; junction bases left unmatched: 23. Germline V gene lookup returns CDR1 SGHAT and CDR2 FQNNGV. Written as DNA, the CDR3 is TGTGCCAGCACCCCCGGGGGGGGGTTAGCACCCAGTCCGACCTCCTACAATGAGCAGTTCTTC. It codes for CASTPGGGLAPSPTSYNEQFF.

This clonotype has just a few counts. The V call is TRBV10-1, the J call TRBJ2-3, with no clear D. The CDR3 extends over 13 amino acids. Looked up from germline, CDR1 is WNHNN and CDR2 is SYGVQD (reference sequence). V was shortened by 4 bases and J by 3 bases, with 8 bases between the two germline ends. The CDR3 reads CASSAILTDTQYF. DNA of the CDR3: TGCGCCAGCAGTGCGATACTGACAGATACGCAGTATTTT.

This clonotype was recorded once. The chain has TRBV12-3 or TRBV12-4 and TRBJ2-7; D is unresolved. The CDR3 covers 12 residues. V was clipped by 3 bases and J by 6 bases, with 9 bases between them. The CDR3: CASSFRPSEQYF. DNA of the CDR3: TGTGCCAGCAGTTTCCGACCAAGCGAGCAGTACTTC.

The chain has TRBV10-3 and TRBJ2-2; D possibly uses TRBD1 or TRBD2 (5 bases each). Germline V CDR1 and CDR2: ENHRY, SYGVKD. The V end lost 8 bases, the J end lost 7 bases, and 26 bases lay between the germline ends. The CDR3 spans 17 residues. The CDR3 loop reads CAIYSTRRQGEGGELFF. As DNA, the CDR3 is TGTGCCATCTACTCGACTCGGCGGCAGGGAGAAGGCGGGGAGCTGTTTTTT.

This clonotype was observed a few times. The rearrangement links TRBV7-9 to TRBJ2-5, with TRBD2 matching over 11 bases. Trimming took 2 bases from V and 5 from J; bases not matched to a gene: 4. The germline V gene has CDR1 SEHNR and CDR2 FQNEAQ (reference sequence). The CDR3 is 15 residues long. The CDR3 loop reads CASSLSGTSGETQYF. The CDR3, as DNA: TGTGCCAGCAGCTTATCAGGGACTAGCGGCGAGACCCAGTACTTC.

This chain links TRBV12-3 or TRBV12-4 with TRBJ2-1; D may match TRBD1 or TRBD2 (6 bases each). Trimming removed 7 bases at V and 5 bases at J, with 12 bases between. There are 13 residues in the CDR3. CDR3 sequence: CASKGDFHNEQFF. CDR3 in DNA: TGTGCCAGCAAGGGGGACTTTCACAATGAGCAGTTCTTC.

This clonotype has at least ten counts. Here the CDR3 DNA reads TGTGCCAGCAGTGGTGCGGGACAGGGTATCTATGGCTACACCTTC. Its translation: CASSGAGQGIYGYTF. This chain joins TRBV25-1 and TRBJ1-2, with 9 bases identical to TRBD1. This CDR3 spans 15 amino acids. Looked up from germline, CDR1 is MGHDK and CDR2 is SYGVNS. The V and J ends lost 4 bases and 4 bases, in that order; junction bases with no gene match: 7.

This chain uses TRBV12-5 with TRBJ2-3; perhaps TRBD2 as D (6 bases). Germline V CDR1 and CDR2: LGHNT, FRNRAP. V was trimmed by 7 bases and J by 1 base, leaving 12 bases between them. This CDR3 contains 14 residues. DNA of the CDR3: TGTGCTAGTGTGAGGAGGGAACGCACAGATACGCAGTATTTT. Translating it yields CASVRRERTDTQYF.

The J gene is TRBJ2-6, the V gene TRBV20-1; D remains unclear. The ends were cut back, 3 bases at V and 0 bases at J, with 6 bases in the middle. The CDR3 is 14 residues long. Per germline, CDR1 DFQATT and CDR2 SNEGSKA (reference sequence). This CDR3 reads CSASGDSGANVLTF. Written as DNA, the CDR3 is TGCAGTGCTAGTGGGGACTCTGGGGCCAACGTCCTGACTTTC.

There are many counts of this clonotype. The chain couples TRBV5-1 to TRBJ2-1; TRBD2 agrees at 8 bases. The V segment lost 3 bases and the J segment 4 bases; nucleotides outside the gene matches: 6. Germline V CDR1 and CDR2: SGHRS, YFSETQ. This CDR3 is built from 15 residues. CDR3 in amino acids: CASSSPSGGYNEQFF. The CDR3 DNA reads TGCGCCAGCAGCTCTCCCAGCGGGGGTTACAATGAGCAGTTCTTC.

The V and J genes are TRBV9 and TRBJ2-7, with D unresolved. Germline V CDR1 and CDR2: SGDLS, YYNGEE. Trimming stripped 3 bases from V and 0 bases from J, with 10 bases between. This CDR3 contains 14 residues. For the CDR3, the DNA is TGTGCCAGCAGCGCGACCATGATCTCCTACGAGCAGTACTTC. It translates to CASSATMISYEQYF.

This clonotype turned up a few times. This chain uses TRBV25-1 with TRBJ2-4; a possible D gene is TRBD2 (5 bases). Germline V gene data show CDR1 as MGHDK and CDR2 as SYGVNS. The CDR3 runs to 17 residues. V was clipped by 4 bases and J by 0 bases, with 16 bases between them. The CDR3 region is CASSATAGKGAKNIQYF. DNA of the CDR3: TGTGCCAGCAGTGCCACCGCCGGGAAGGGAGCCAAAAACATTCAGTACTTC. Using reference TRBV25-1 and TRBJ2-4 for the parts outside the CDR3, the full variable domain is EADIYQTPRYLVIGTGKKITLECSQTMGHDKMYWYQQDPGMELHLIHYSYGVNSTEKGDLSSESTVSRIRTEHFPLTLESARPSHTSQYLCASSATAGKGAKNIQYFGAGTRLSVL.

A few counts support this clonotype. The chain recombines TRBV7-3 with TRBJ2-5; 9 bases agree with TRBD2. The germline V gene has CDR1 SGHTA and CDR2 FQGTGA. The CDR3 has 15 amino acids. After removal of 2 bases from V and 1 base from J, the junction contained 2 bases not matched to a gene. The CDR3 region is CASSLGGLAQETQYF. For the CDR3, the DNA is TGTGCCAGCAGCTTAGGGGGACTAGCCCAAGAGACCCAGTACTTC. Drawing the rest from reference TRBV7-3 and TRBJ2-5, the complete variable domain is GAGVSQTPSNKVTEKGKYVELRCDPISGHTALYWYRQSLGQGPEFLIYFQGTGAADDSGLPNDRFFAVRPEGSVSTLKIQRTERGDSAVYLCASSLGGLAQETQYFGPGTRLLVL.

This clonotype was seen a few times. V and J are TRBV6-5 and TRBJ2-3; D gene unclear. The length of the CDR3 is 13 residues. Trimming removed 0 bases from V and 2 bases from J, with 3 bases in between. CDR1 is MNHEY and CDR2 is SVGAGI in the germline V gene. The CDR3, as DNA: TGTGCCAGCAGTTACTCCTACACAGATACGCAGTATTTT. It encodes CASSYSYTDTQYF.

V usage is TRBV7-9 and J usage is TRBJ2-7, with no clear D. This CDR3 is built from 12 residues. V was trimmed by 4 bases and J by 6 bases, leaving 10 bases between them. Germline CDR1 SEHNR, CDR2 FQNEAQ (reference sequence). CDR3 amino acids: CASSSDTTEQYF. The CDR3 DNA sequence: TGTGCCAGCAGCTCCGACACCACCGAGCAGTACTTC.

This clonotype was counted at least ten times. CDR3 residues: CATSLSRGGQYF. As DNA, the CDR3 is TGTGCCACCAGCTTAAGCCGCGGGGGGCAGTACTTC. The chain recombines TRBV15 with TRBJ2-7; 7 bases fit TRBD2. The ends lost 5 bases at V and 9 bases at J; junction bases unmatched: 7. Germline assignment: CDR1 LNHNV and CDR2 YYDKDF (reference sequence). This CDR3 spans 12 amino acids.

This clonotype has a count of ten or more. The chain is built from TRBV5-1 and TRBJ1-1; weak D call: TRBD1 (5 bases). The germline CDR1 and CDR2 sequences are SGHRS and YFSETQ. CDR3 size: 15 residues. The V and J ends lost 0 bases and 0 bases respectively, with 9 bases between them. The CDR3 spells CASSLEGPLNTEAFF. The CDR3, as DNA: TGCGCCAGCAGCTTGGAGGGGCCGTTGAACACTGAAGCTTTCTTT.

The chain links TRBV9 to TRBJ2-1; the D is unclear. The germline V gene has CDR1 SGDLS and CDR2 YYNGEE. The CDR3 has 12 residues. Trimming shortened V by 0 bases and J by 8 bases, and 6 bases separated the two germline ends. The DNA of the CDR3 is TGTGCCAGCAGCGTAGTTCCCGATGAGCAGTTCTTC. This translates into CASSVVPDEQFF.

V and J are TRBV7-8 and TRBJ2-2; 7 positions agree with TRBD2. CDR1 is SGHVS, CDR2 FQNEAQ, per germline. This CDR3 spans 16 amino acids. V dropped 5 bases and J dropped 4; count of bases not matched to a gene: 10. DNA of the CDR3: TGTGCCAGCAGCATGCGGGGGAGACAATCCACCGGGGAGCTGTTTTTT. Translating gives CASSMRGRQSTGELFF.